This TCR beta chain appears in the sequencing data of a study of identical twins' blood T cells. Regarding the study as a whole: Environmental influences on twin similarity could not be excluded. Out-of-frame TCRbeta clonotypes reportedly had markedly more similar V usage in twins than unrelated donors.

TCRdb processed the 5' RACE reads anew with MiXCR; each CDR3 protein has one entry. The repertoire has 350,000 to 450,000 distinct CDR3 sequences, 28% of them found once; the top ten carry about 6%. Germline V gene lookup returns CDR1 SGDLS and CDR2 YYNGEE. The CDR3 contains 17 residues. Trimming shortened V by 3 bases and J by 1 base, and 19 bases separated the two germline ends. The table lists this clonotype with a few counts. No antigen is known for it. The rearrangement links TRBV9 to TRBJ1-2, with a weak D call TRBD1 (6 bases). Specimen: PBMCs. The TCR was taken from a woman between 18 and 50 years old in good health. In DNA, the CDR3 is TGTGCCAGCAGCGACGTAGGGACACCAAACTTTAACTATGGCTACACCTTC. It specifies CASSDVGTPNFNYGYTF.